This TCR beta chain was retrieved from a study of cytomegalovirus exposure and HLA in healthy donors. Comment on this clone: The antigen remains unidentified.

Overall study results and limits: In vitro experiments confirmed that three CMV-associated chains were specific for CMV antigens.

Germline-derived CDR1 and CDR2 are LNHDA and SQIVND (reference sequence). Trimming cost V 6 bases and J 0 bases; bases outside gene matches: 5. CDR3 size: 16 residues. Sequencing was performed with immunoSEQ multiplex PCR; in TCRdb, only in-frame clones are kept and a portion is missing. The sample yields about 140,000 clones, approximately 84% seen once. This receptor was obtained from a woman aged 25 to 39 in good health and CMV-seronegative. Source material: PBMCs. V gene TRBV19 combines with J gene TRBJ2-5, with 12 bases aligning to TRBD2. The CDR3 DNA is TGTGCCAGTAGACCTGGACTAGCGGGGTACCAAGAGACCCAGTACTTC. This encodes CASRPGLAGYQETQYF.